Detailed here is one T cell receptor (beta chain). The antigen is undetermined. Doses given second, at about 4 or about 12 weeks, were pooled. The repertoire was sequenced with immunoSEQ multiplex PCR; TCRdb's copy has only in-frame clones and lacks some. In the table there are more than 85,000 clones, roughly 80% of which are singletons. The CDR3 is made up of 13 amino acids. Germline V lookup: CDR1 MNHNY, CDR2 SVGAGI (reference sequence). The germline V and J ends were trimmed by 7 bases and 7 bases, with 11 bases remaining between them. This entry comes from a study of T cell responses to AZD1222 COVID-19 vaccine. The study's findings and limits: Sampled repertoires all dated from after the peak T cell response.

The sample in question was peripheral blood, obtained 28 days after the second AZD1222 dose. The chain joins TRBV6-6 to TRBJ1-6; the D gene is possibly TRBD1 (6 bases). This clonotype originated in an adult who received the AZD1222 COVID-19 vaccine. CDR3 in amino acids: CASTLRGNSPLHF. CDR3 nucleotides: TGTGCCAGCACCCTCAGGGGAAATTCACCCCTCCACTTT.